This T cell receptor (beta chain) was found in a study of blood T cells in healthy people across ages. Sample-barcoded 5' priming and a J-beta primer mix drove a second PCR of roughly 6 to 12 cycles. A single record per CDR3 protein comes from TCRdb applying MiXCR to the 5' RACE reads. In the table there are some 700,000 distinct CDR3 sequences, about 20% of which are singletons. Germline V gene lookup returns CDR1 SGHVS and CDR2 FNYEAQ. The CDR3 has 17 residues. Staff drew 9 to 10 milliliters of peripheral blood from each donor. This clonotype was seen only a few times. This sequence originates from a man in his 70s in good health. This chain connects TRBV7-6 to TRBJ2-7; D gene uncertain. The J call may be mistaken, given a closer DNA end match to TRBJ2-1. The specimen was blood. Here the CDR3 DNA reads TGTGCCAGCAGCCCCAGGATAGCAGGAATGGCCTACAATGAGCAGTTCTTC. This translates into CASSPRIAGMAYNEQFF.